Following are 30 T cell receptor beta chains from one sample sequenced in a study of vaccination effects on CD4 cells after COVID-19. Viral peptide pools were used in the ViraFEST assay to expand antigen-specific CD4+ T cells, and sequencing came afterward. The culture ran for roughly ten days before CD4+ T cells were isolated. The cohort was immunized with two doses of either the BNT162b2 or mRNA-1273 vaccine. TCRdb's table, derived via immunoSEQ multiplex PCR, lists solely in-frame clones and lacks some. Counted here are 30,000 to 40,000 clones, almost 85% occurring once; the ten biggest clones make up less than 2%. For these TCRs, the target antigens are not known. The starting material was CD4+ T cells from PBMCs cultured with HCoV-NL63 spike peptides, obtained after COVID-19 vaccination. The source is a human donor who received a COVID-19 vaccine. Some clones in this sample may be carry-over from other donors' samples.

CDR3 amino acids: CASSERGGRADTQYF. DNA of the CDR3: TGTGCCAGCAGTGAACGGGGGGGCCGAGCAGATACGCAGTATTTT. This chain connects TRBV6-1 to TRBJ2-3; TRBD2 matches at 8 bases. Per the germline V gene, CDR1 is MNHNS and CDR2 is SASEGT. Losses at the gene ends were 2 bases for V and 4 bases for J; bases not matched to a gene: 5. This CDR3 has 15 residues.

V and J are TRBV6-5 and TRBJ2-3, with D maybe TRBD2 (6 bases). Trimming removed 7 bases at V and 3 bases at J, with 11 bases between. This CDR3 comprises 13 residues. Germline values: CDR1 MNHEY, CDR2 SVGAGI. The DNA for the CDR3 is TGTGCCAGCATGGTCGCGGGGACAGATACGCAGTATTTT. Residues: CASMVAGTDTQYF.

V gene TRBV6-5 combines with J gene TRBJ2-3, with 11 bases fitting TRBD1. V was pared by 6 bases and J by 0 bases, with 2 bases of the junction left unmatched. CDR1 and CDR2 (germline): MNHEY, SVGAGI. The length of the CDR3 is 15 residues. Here the CDR3 reads CASRDRGRSTDTQYF. CDR3 DNA: TGTGCCAGCAGGGACAGGGGGCGTAGCACAGATACGCAGTATTTT.

The J gene is TRBJ2-5, the V gene TRBV5-5, with 8 bases identical to TRBD2. Looked up from germline, CDR1 is SGHKS and CDR2 is YYEKEE (reference sequence). J gave up 5 bases and V 1 base, and 4 bases lay outside the gene matches. The CDR3 has 14 residues. The CDR3 spells CASSLIGGVETQYF. The CDR3 DNA is TGTGCCAGCAGCTTGATCGGGGGGGTGGAGACCCAGTACTTC.

The V gene is TRBV6-5, the J gene TRBJ1-1; D is unclear. The germline V gene encodes CDR1 MNHEY and CDR2 SVGAGI. Trimming pared 5 bases from V and 1 base from J, leaving 11 bases between. The CDR3 covers 14 residues. This chain's CDR3 is CASSTVAANTEAFF. The CDR3 DNA reads TGTGCCAGCAGTACGGTGGCAGCGAACACTGAAGCTTTCTTT.

V is TRBV6-2 or TRBV6-3 and J is TRBJ1-1; TRBD1 matches 7 bases. Germline CDR1 reads MNHEY; CDR2 reads SVGEGT. CDR3 length: 20 amino acids. V dropped 2 bases and J dropped 1; count of bases not matched to a gene: 19. In DNA, the CDR3 is TGTGCCAGCAGTTACGTGGGAGGACAGGCCAGGCCGGTAAAGAACACTGAAGCTTTCTTT. Encoded protein: CASSYVGGQARPVKNTEAFF.

V usage is TRBV7-3 and J usage is TRBJ2-3; 10 bases are shared with TRBD2. Germline V lookup: CDR1 SGHTA, CDR2 FQGTGA. The CDR3 loop spans 14 amino acids. Trimming took 5 bases from V and 6 from J; bases not matched to a gene: 5. CDR3 loop: CASSKGLALDTQYF. For the CDR3, the DNA is TGTGCCAGCAGCAAGGGACTAGCGTTGGATACGCAGTATTTT.

The genes are TRBV5-4 and TRBJ2-5, with D possibly matching TRBD2 (7 bases). The germline V and J ends were trimmed by 5 bases and 5 bases, with 16 bases remaining between them. This CDR3 comprises 14 residues. CDR1 is SGHNT, CDR2 YYREEE, per germline (reference sequence). As DNA, the CDR3 is TGTGCCAGCAGTTGGGGGGGGGCTGAGGAGACCCAGTACTTC. Translating it yields CASSWGGAEETQYF.

The V gene is TRBV4-1, the J gene TRBJ1-4; possibly TRBD1 for D (6 bases). This CDR3 contains 17 residues. Trimming removed 4 bases from V and 1 base from J, with 16 bases in between. Germline-derived CDR1 and CDR2 are MGHRA and YSYEKL. CDR3 nucleotides: TGCGCCAGCAGCCTGAAGGGGGGGCGGGGAACTAATGAAAAACTGTTTTTT. Its protein is CASSLKGGRGTNEKLFF.

J is TRBJ1-5 and V is TRBV15; D gene uncertain. In germline, CDR1 is LNHNV, CDR2 YYDKDF (reference sequence). CDR3 length: 14 residues. V lost 1 base to trimming and J lost 3 bases, with 7 bases between them. CDR3 bases: TGTGCCACCAGCAGAGGAGGATTCAATCAGCCCCAGCATTTT. Encoded protein: CATSRGGFNQPQHF.

This rearrangement joins TRBV5-1 to TRBJ2-1; no reliable D call. CDR3 size: 16 residues. Trimming stripped 0 bases from V and 7 bases from J, with 17 bases between. Germline V gives CDR1 SGHRS, CDR2 YFSETQ. The CDR3 sequence is CASSLVPLTQGNEQFF. The CDR3 region has the DNA TGCGCCAGCAGCTTGGTTCCCCTCACCCAAGGGAATGAGCAGTTCTTC.

This clone showed up just once. V usage is TRBV2 and J usage is TRBJ1-1; D is unclear. The CDR3 is made up of 13 amino acids. V shed 8 bases and J shed 4 bases, with 14 bases lying between them. In germline, CDR1 is SNHLY, CDR2 FYNNEI. CDR3 in DNA: TGTGCCAGCGTCGTAGGGCGCGGCACTGAAGCTTTCTTT. Protein: CASVVGRGTEAFF.

This sequence joins TRBV9 and TRBJ2-1; 13 nucleotides align to TRBD2. The CDR3 has 15 residues. The V segment lost 3 bases and the J segment 10 bases; nucleotides outside the gene matches: 7. Germline CDR1 and CDR2: SGDLS and YYNGEE. The CDR3 sequence is CASSATSGGTLEQFF. The CDR3 nucleotides read TGTGCCAGCAGCGCGACTAGCGGGGGGACCTTGGAGCAGTTCTTC.

The chain joins TRBV7-3 to TRBJ2-1, with D maybe TRBD2 (6 bases). Germline lookup yields CDR1 SGHTA and CDR2 FQGTGA. The CDR3 totals 13 residues. V was trimmed by 1 base and J by 5 bases, leaving 6 bases between them. The CDR3 loop is CASSLIADNEQFF. CDR3 nucleotide sequence: TGTGCCAGCAGCTTAATAGCGGACAATGAGCAGTTCTTC.

This clone was counted only a few times. The V call is TRBV5-1, the J call TRBJ1-1, with D possibly matching TRBD1 (6 bases). The CDR3 totals 15 residues. V dropped 6 bases and J dropped 0 bases, with 15 bases sitting between them. In germline, CDR1 is SGHRS, CDR2 YFSETQ. The CDR3 DNA reads TGCGCCAGCACAGCCCAGGGGAACATGAACACTGAAGCTTTCTTT. Translated: CASTAQGNMNTEAFF.

J is TRBJ1-1 and V is TRBV12-3 or TRBV12-4; possible D gene TRBD1, 5 bases. Trimming stripped 3 bases from V and 5 bases from J, with 10 bases between. The CDR3 extends over 13 amino acids. The DNA of the CDR3 is TGTGCCAGCAGTTTCCAGGGAAGTACTGAAGCTTTCTTT. This translates into CASSFQGSTEAFF.

V usage is TRBV18 and J usage is TRBJ2-1; D tentatively fits TRBD1 or TRBD2 (5 bases each). CDR3 length equals 14 residues. V was cut by 1 base and J by 6 bases, with 10 bases left in between. Germline values: CDR1 KGHSH, CDR2 LQKENI. The CDR3 DNA reads as TGTGCCAGCTCACCACGAGGGCAGGGCAATGAGCAGTTCTTC. Amino acids: CASSPRGQGNEQFF.

This rearrangement joins TRBV2 to TRBJ1-4; no clear D gene. Trimming left V 3 bases short and J 7 bases short, with 9 bases between. Germline-derived CDR1 and CDR2 are SNHLY and FYNNEI. The CDR3 covers 13 residues. The CDR3 reads CASSEGWREKLFF. The DNA of the CDR3 is TGTGCCAGCAGTGAGGGGTGGCGTGAAAAACTGTTTTTT.

V and J are TRBV18 and TRBJ2-3; D is undetermined. Trimming left V 2 bases short and J 5 bases short, with 5 bases between. The CDR3 runs to 12 residues. The germline CDR1 and CDR2 sequences are KGHSH and LQKENI. CDR3 nucleotides: TGTGCCAGCTCACCAGGAAGAGATACGCAGTATTTT. Its translation: CASSPGRDTQYF.

This clone was picked up a small number of times. In nucleotides, the CDR3 is TGTGCCAGTAGGGATCCGGGCGCTAACAATGAGCAGTTCTTC. Translation gives CASRDPGANNEQFF. This sequence joins TRBV19 and TRBJ2-1; no clear D. The V gene lost 6 bases and the J gene lost 5 bases, with 14 bases spanning the gap. CDR3 length: 14 residues. Germline V gene lookup returns CDR1 LNHDA and CDR2 SQIVND (reference sequence).

The chain has TRBV28 and TRBJ2-6; 7 bases agree with TRBD1. Trimming at V came to 4 bases and at J to 5 bases, leaving 5 bases not matched to a gene. Germline assignment: CDR1 MDHEN and CDR2 SYDVKM. CDR3 length: 15 amino acids. CDR3 residues: CASSSTGERANVLTF. The CDR3 DNA reads as TGTGCCAGCAGTTCTACAGGGGAGAGGGCCAACGTCCTGACTTTC.

The chain recombines TRBV5-1 with TRBJ2-1; TRBD2 matches at 16 bases. The trim removed 0 bases at V and 1 base at J, leaving 7 bases unmatched. The CDR3 runs to 20 residues. Germline CDR1 reads SGHRS; CDR2 reads YFSETQ. Here the CDR3 DNA reads TGCGCCAGCAGCTTGGCCGGGACTAGCGGGGGGGCCAAGTCCTACAATGAGCAGTTCTTC. It specifies CASSLAGTSGGAKSYNEQFF. Combining the CDR3 with reference TRBV5-1 and TRBJ2-1 gives the whole variable domain KAGVTQTPRYLIKTRGQQVTLSCSPISGHRSVSWYQQTPGQGLQFLFEYFSETQRNKGNFPGRFSGRQFSNSRSEMNVSTLELGDSALYLCASSLAGTSGGAKSYNEQFFGPGTRLTVL.

The chain joins TRBV27 to TRBJ2-5; 10 nucleotides align to TRBD1. The V gene end was trimmed by 10 bases and the J gene end by 4 bases; junction bases not matched to a gene: 9. This CDR3 is 14 amino acids long. Germline loops: CDR1 MNHEY, CDR2 SMNVEV (reference sequence). This CDR3 reads CATNRQGAGETQYF. DNA of the CDR3: TGTGCCACGAATAGACAGGGGGCAGGAGAGACCCAGTACTTC.

As concerns this clone: Other nucleotide sequences from this sample produce the same CDR3. The rearrangement uses TRBV4-3 and TRBJ1-5; the D gene is possibly TRBD1 (5 bases). Trimming stripped 0 bases from V and 2 bases from J, with 11 bases between. Germline CDR1 and CDR2: LGHNA and YSLEER. The CDR3 covers 16 residues. CDR3 coding DNA: TGCGCCAGCAGCCAAGAGAGGGGCGCGGGCAATCAGCCCCAGCATTTT. It codes for CASSQERGAGNQPQHF.

This chain joins TRBV12-3 or TRBV12-4 and TRBJ1-5, with TRBD1 as a possible D gene (5 bases). V was shortened by 6 bases and J by 4 bases, with 10 bases between the two germline ends. The CDR3 is made up of 13 amino acids. The CDR3: CASSLTENQPQHF. DNA of the CDR3: TGTGCCAGCAGCCTGACAGAAAATCAGCCCCAGCATTTT.

This chain connects TRBV6-4 to TRBJ2-2; no clear D. The CDR3 totals 14 residues. Germline lookup yields CDR1 MRHNA and CDR2 SNTAGT. V dropped 5 bases and J dropped 2 bases, with 9 bases sitting between them. The DNA of the CDR3 is TGTGCCAGCAGTCGTACTATTAACACCGGGGAGCTGTTTTTT. It yields the protein CASSRTINTGELFF.

This clone came up a few times. The J gene is TRBJ2-7, the V gene TRBV2, with a tentative D call TRBD1 (6 bases). Deletions cut 6 bases from V and 3 bases from J, with 9 bases between. CDR1 is SNHLY and CDR2 is FYNNEI in the germline V gene. This CDR3 is built from 12 residues. The CDR3 here is CASRGDIYEQYV. Here the CDR3 DNA reads TGTGCCAGCAGGGGGGACATCTACGAGCAGTACGTC.

This clone was recorded only once. The DNA is left out, because the CDR3 cannot be placed on it with certainty; the CDR3 is given as TCRdb lists it. The chain is built from TRBV28 and TRBJ2-5. Germline values: CDR1 MDHEN, CDR2 SYDVKM. The CDR3 is 15 amino acids long, termini counted. This chain's CDR3 is CASSFGPGRSETQYF.

J is TRBJ2-7 and V is TRBV5-1, with TRBD2 as a possible D gene (5 bases). The CDR3 runs 14 residues. The V gene's germline CDR1 is SGHRS and CDR2 YFSETQ. The V gene lost 7 bases and the J gene lost 7 bases, with 21 bases spanning the gap. CDR3 protein: CASSPGTLGGEQYF. The CDR3 bases are TGCGCCAGCTCCCCCGGAACCCTCGGCGGGGAGCAGTACTTC.

J is TRBJ1-2 and V is TRBV3-1 (or the pseudogene TRBV3-2); no reliable D call. The V and J ends lost 5 bases and 8 bases respectively, with 12 bases between them. Germline CDR1 and CDR2: LGHDT and YNNKEL (reference sequence). This CDR3 has 12 amino acids. The CDR3 protein is CASSNPKRGYTF. CDR3 nucleotides: TGTGCCAGCAGCAACCCCAAGAGGGGCTACACCTTC.